The present T cell receptor beta chain was sequenced within a study of B cell selection in AIRE deficiency. General observations from the study: Shared Treg sequences had shorter CDR3s, biased toward rearrangements with few non-templated insertions. Around 30% of healthy-shared Treg TCRbeta sequences appeared in patient Tconv cells. Only TCRbeta was sequenced; around 39% of shared healthy Treg sequences appeared in Tconv.

V lost 2 bases to trimming and J lost 2 bases, with 13 bases between them. Per the germline V gene, CDR1 is MNHNS and CDR2 is SASEGT. The CDR3 extends over 15 amino acids. Concerning this clone: Its specificity is unknown.

Regulatory T cells were sorted as CD4+CD25hiCD127low/negative. Original data processing: Pooled Tregs gave 50,000 to 60,000 patient and approximately 92,000 donor TCRbeta sequences. Libraries were prepared by immunoSEQ multiplex PCR; TCRdb keeps only in-frame clonotypes and omits some of them. D and trimming were read from the DNA, whereas the V and J calls and clone size are those reported in that table. The table records around 20,000 clones, about 94% of them present only once. The source is a human donor with AIRE deficiency. The chain recombines TRBV6-1 with TRBJ2-7, with D perhaps TRBD2 (6 bases). The sequenced sample was Tregs sorted from PBMCs. The CDR3 is CASSESFGGTYEQYF. The CDR3 DNA sequence: TGTGCCAGCAGTGAAAGCTTCGGCGGGACCTACGAGCAGTACTTC.